The table lists the clone carrying this T cell receptor (beta chain) with a few counts. This entry is derived from a study of blood T cell repertoires in COVID-19. Background on the study: Sites in the United States, Italy and Spain provided acute and convalescent COVID-19 samples. PBMCs, B-cell-depleted T cells, or T cells provided the cDNA or gDNA that made up the material.

In the study's own analysis: Amplified reference gene primers provided the basis for estimating nucleated cell counts. Generated by immunoSEQ multiplex PCR, the TCRdb table keeps only in-frame clones and is missing some. Clone size and V and J calls were adopted from that table, with D and trimming inferred from the DNA. Here the sample spans 250,000 to 300,000 clones, roughly nine tenths being singletons. This receptor was taken from a middle-aged woman who had recovered from COVID-19. Material: peripheral blood.

The CDR3 is CASSLKGTPLPYEQYF. The CDR3 coding sequence is TGTGCCAGCAGTTTAAAAGGGACACCGCTACCCTACGAGCAGTACTTC. This chain links TRBV27 with TRBJ2-7; weak D call: TRBD1 (6 bases). CDR3 length: 16 residues. V gave up 2 bases and J gave up 2 bases, with 16 bases separating them. Germline CDR1 is MNHEY and CDR2 is SMNVEV (reference sequence).